What follows are 26 T cell receptor beta chains derived from one specimen sequenced in a study of T-cell memory formation after mild COVID-19. TCRdb redid the calling of the 5' RACE reads with MiXCR, one entry per CDR3 protein. Seen here are tens of thousands of distinct CDR3 sequences, about 12% observed once, and the top ten hold about 27%. Sequencing used PBMCs or a T cell subset sorted from them (not recorded which). These receptor sequences come from an adult woman who had mild COVID-19 (a few samples of this study predate the infection). Cell type and time point are not known.

This clonotype was counted only a few times. The CDR3 nucleotides are TGTGCCAGCAGCTTAGGGGGGGGGCCCTACAATGAGCAGTTCTTC. Protein sequence: CASSLGGGPYNEQFF. The V gene is TRBV7-6, the J gene TRBJ2-1, with D possibly matching TRBD2 (7 bases). The CDR3 spans 15 residues. Looked up from germline, CDR1 is SGHVS and CDR2 is FNYEAQ. V lost 1 base to trimming and J lost 2 bases, with 9 bases between them.

The genes are TRBV24-1 and TRBJ2-2, with no clear D. The CDR3 sequence is 18 residues long. V was trimmed by 2 bases and J by 4 bases, leaving 19 bases between them. Germline assignment: CDR1 KGHDR and CDR2 SFDVKD. CDR3 nucleotides: TGTGCCACCAGTGATTGGGAACAGTGGCCCCGCGGCACCGGGGAGCTGTTTTTT. This sequence encodes CATSDWEQWPRGTGELFF.

Ten or more counts support this clonotype. This chain connects TRBV6-2 or TRBV6-3 to TRBJ2-1; D perhaps matches TRBD2 (6 bases). The CDR3 spans 14 residues. V was shortened by 2 bases and J by 2 bases, with 7 bases between the two germline ends. Germline assignment: CDR1 MNHEY and CDR2 SVGEGT. The CDR3 bases are TGTGCCAGCAGTTACGCGGGACCCTACAATGAGCAGTTCTTC. It codes for CASSYAGPYNEQFF.

This clonotype appeared a few times. The chain uses TRBV6-5 and TRBJ1-1; D call uncertain. The CDR3 length is 13 residues. The V end was cut by 1 base, the J end by 3 bases, with 6 bases between. The germline gives CDR1 MNHEY, CDR2 SVGAGI. The DNA of the CDR3 is TGTGCCAGCAGTTACTTGGGTGACACTGAAGCTTTCTTT. Protein: CASSYLGDTEAFF.

The genes are TRBV15 and TRBJ2-7; 9 bases line up with TRBD1. J was trimmed by 5 bases and V by 3 bases; bases with no gene match: 11. CDR3 length equals 16 residues. From germline, CDR1 is LNHNV and CDR2 YYDKDF (reference sequence). The CDR3 DNA follows: TGTGCCACCAGCAGGGGAATTGGGACAGGGAGCGACGAGCAGTACTTC. It is translated as CATSRGIGTGSDEQYF.

The rearrangement links TRBV24-1 to TRBJ2-2; no reliable D call. CDR1 is KGHDR and CDR2 is SFDVKD in the germline V gene. The CDR3 length is 15 residues. The V end lost 3 bases, the J end lost 0 bases, and 7 bases lay between the germline ends. CDR3 amino acids: CATSDTQANTGELFF. The CDR3 DNA is TGTGCCACCAGTGATACACAAGCGAACACCGGGGAGCTGTTTTTT.

Remarks on this clonotype: The junction does not match germline at one end; this may be a read error. J is TRBJ2-1 and V is TRBV6-6, with 8 bases matching TRBD2. Germline CDR1 MNHNY, CDR2 SVGAGI (reference sequence). The length of the CDR3 is 13 residues. The CDR3 loop reads CASSHSSGNEQFF. CDR3 nucleotides: TGTGCCAGCAGTCACTCTAGCGGGAATGAGCAGTTCTTC.

This clonotype has a count of ten or more. The rearrangement links TRBV7-9 to TRBJ2-7; no firm D call. V shed 4 bases and J shed 4 bases, with 20 bases lying between them. This CDR3 contains 16 residues. Per germline, CDR1 SEHNR and CDR2 FQNEAQ (reference sequence). CDR3 nucleotides: TGTGCCAGCAGCTCCACCCCAGTCGGCGAGGTGTACGAGCAGTACTTC. It is translated as CASSSTPVGEVYEQYF.

This sequence joins TRBV7-9 and TRBJ2-5; 9 nucleotides align to TRBD2. With 3 bases clipped from V and 3 bases from J, the junction kept 11 bases outside the gene matches. This CDR3 comprises 17 residues. The germline V gene encodes CDR1 SEHNR and CDR2 FQNEAQ (reference sequence). The chain's CDR3 is CASSFNRRTSAKETQYF. CDR3 bases: TGTGCCAGCAGCTTTAATCGAAGGACTAGCGCGAAAGAGACCCAGTACTTC.

The chain recombines TRBV7-2 with TRBJ2-3, with D possibly being TRBD2 (5 bases). V was shortened by 5 bases and J by 5 bases, with 17 bases between the two germline ends. The germline CDR1 and CDR2 sequences are SGHTA and FQGNSA. The CDR3 spans 15 residues. CDR3 coding DNA: TGTGCCAGCAGCCCTGGACTCGGGCTAGGAGATACGCAGTATTTT. It translates to CASSPGLGLGDTQYF. Full variable domain (missing parts from reference TRBV7-2 and TRBJ2-3): GAGVSQSPSNKVTEKGKDVELRCDPISGHTALYWYRQSLGQGLEFLIYFQGNSAPDKSGLPSDRFSAERTGGSVSTLTIQRTQQEDSAVYLCASSPGLGLGDTQYFGPGTRLTVL.

Only a few counts were recorded for this clonotype. This rearrangement joins TRBV12-3 or TRBV12-4 to TRBJ2-5; D is uncertain. V gave up 1 base and J gave up 4 bases, with 13 bases separating them. The CDR3 runs 15 residues. The DNA for the CDR3 is TGTGCCAGCAGTTTAGGAGTTGTCGGTAGAGAGACCCAGTACTTC. Its translation is CASSLGVVGRETQYF.

This clonotype was seen only a few times. V is TRBV7-9 and J is TRBJ2-4; 8 nucleotides line up with TRBD2. Germline V gives CDR1 SEHNR, CDR2 FQNEAQ (reference sequence). Trimming cost V 5 bases and J 8 bases; bases outside gene matches: 8. This CDR3 is 14 amino acids long. In DNA, the CDR3 is TGTGCCAGCAGCACCACCTTAGCGGGGTACATTCAGTACTTC. Protein sequence: CASSTTLAGYIQYF.

This clonotype was detected only a few times. The chain recombines TRBV7-9 with TRBJ1-1; D remains ambiguous. The CDR3 totals 13 residues. Germline V CDR1 and CDR2: SEHNR, FQNEAQ (reference sequence). The V end was cut by 11 bases, the J end by 4 bases, with 17 bases between. DNA of the CDR3: TGTGCCGTAGGAACATCCCGCCCCACTGAAGCTTTCTTT. Residues: CAVGTSRPTEAFF.

This clonotype was counted many times. This chain connects TRBV29-1 to TRBJ2-7; D gene unclear. CDR1 is SQVTM, CDR2 ANQGSEA, per germline. V shed 0 bases and J shed 2 bases, with 8 bases lying between them. This CDR3 has 13 amino acids. CDR3: CSVEEGNAYEQYF. Here the CDR3 DNA reads TGCAGCGTTGAAGAGGGAAATGCCTACGAGCAGTACTTC.

The chain links TRBV7-9 to TRBJ2-5; D might be TRBD2 (5 bases). The V and J ends lost 4 bases and 5 bases respectively, with 17 bases between them. The CDR3 is 15 amino acids. Germline CDR1 and CDR2: SEHNR and FQNEAQ (reference sequence). CDR3 protein: CASSSLVGRGETQYF. The CDR3, as DNA: TGTGCCAGCAGCTCTCTAGTAGGCCGAGGGGAGACCCAGTACTTC.

This clonotype was detected only a few times. The chain couples TRBV7-3 to TRBJ2-1; D is perhaps TRBD2 (7 bases). The CDR3 totals 20 residues. Trimming pared 0 bases from V and 4 bases from J, leaving 25 bases between. Germline-derived CDR1 and CDR2 are SGHTA and FQGTGA. CDR3 bases: TGTGCCAGCAGCTTAACGCTGGCGGGGGCCCGGCCGACTCTTTACAATGAGCAGTTCTTC. Translation gives CASSLTLAGARPTLYNEQFF.

There are a few counts of this clonotype. The V gene is TRBV9, the J gene TRBJ2-7, with D perhaps TRBD2 (6 bases). Germline-derived CDR1 and CDR2 are SGDLS and YYNGEE. The CDR3 covers 14 residues. Trimming left V 4 bases short and J 4 bases short, with 15 bases between. The CDR3 nucleotides read TGTGCCAGCAGCTTAGCGGAGGGACGATACGAGCAGTACTTC. It is translated as CASSLAEGRYEQYF.

This clonotype turned up a few times. The CDR3 protein is CSARVWGGNQPQHF. The CDR3 DNA follows: TGCAGTGCTAGAGTCTGGGGGGGGAATCAGCCCCAGCATTTT. V is TRBV20-1 and J is TRBJ1-5, with D tentatively TRBD1 (5 bases). V was pared by 1 base and J by 4 bases, with 11 bases between. The CDR3 loop spans 14 amino acids. Germline assignment: CDR1 DFQATT and CDR2 SNEGSKA (reference sequence).

This clonotype was picked up many times. The V and J genes are TRBV5-1 and TRBJ2-7, with D perhaps matching TRBD1 or TRBD2 (5 bases each). Germline V gene data show CDR1 as SGHRS and CDR2 as YFSETQ. The length of the CDR3 is 14 residues. V gave up 0 bases and J gave up 5 bases, with 12 bases separating them. The CDR3 sequence is CASSLASGGNEQYF. CDR3 sequence (DNA): TGCGCCAGCAGCTTGGCCAGTGGGGGTAACGAGCAGTACTTC.

CDR3 sequence (DNA): TGTGCCAGCAGTTACTCGGGTCTAGCGGGAGGGCAGTACGAGCAGTACTTC. Translated: CASSYSGLAGGQYEQYF. The chain joins TRBV6-5 to TRBJ2-7, with TRBD2 matching 12 bases. Trimming at V came to 0 bases and at J to 4 bases, leaving 7 bases not matched to a gene. Germline V gene sequence: CDR1 MNHEY, CDR2 SVGAGI. This CDR3 has 17 residues.

This clonotype turned up a few times. The rearrangement links TRBV9 to TRBJ1-5; TRBD1 might be the D (5 bases). V lost 3 bases, J lost 0 bases, and 7 bases lay in between. Germline V gene sequence: CDR1 SGDLS, CDR2 YYNGEE. The CDR3 is made up of 14 amino acids. The CDR3 loop reads CASSEGTSNQPQHF. The CDR3 region has the DNA TGTGCCAGCAGCGAGGGGACTAGCAATCAGCCCCAGCATTTT.

V and J are TRBV7-3 and TRBJ2-3, with D perhaps matching TRBD2 (6 bases). Trimming removed 5 bases at V and 0 bases at J, with 12 bases between. The CDR3 runs 15 residues. Germline CDR1 reads SGHTA; CDR2 reads FQGTGA. Written as DNA, the CDR3 is TGTGCCAGCAGCCCTGACCTAGCGAGCACAGATACGCAGTATTTT. It is translated as CASSPDLASTDTQYF.

There are a few counts of this clonotype. This chain uses TRBV7-9 with TRBJ2-7; D not resolved. V was clipped by 3 bases and J by 5 bases, with 17 bases between them. Germline CDR1 reads SEHNR; CDR2 reads FQNEAQ (reference sequence). The CDR3 has 15 residues. This CDR3 reads CASSFQDGVPDEQYF. The CDR3 DNA sequence: TGTGCCAGCAGCTTCCAGGACGGCGTACCCGACGAGCAGTACTTC.

The chain carries TRBV5-6 and TRBJ2-1; D possibly corresponds to TRBD1 (6 bases). Trimming took off 3 bases at V and 3 bases at J, with 10 bases between the two ends. This CDR3 region has 14 residues. In germline, CDR1 is SGHDT, CDR2 YYEEEE. The DNA of the CDR3 is TGTGCCAGCAGCTCGACAGGAGACTACAATGAGCAGTTCTTC. Its translation: CASSSTGDYNEQFF.

About this clonotype: The germline gene is not matched at one end of the junction; a read error may be the cause. The V and J genes are TRBV15 and TRBJ2-3; TRBD1 matches at 8 bases. CDR3 length equals 16 residues. Germline-derived CDR1 and CDR2 are LNHNV and YYDKDF (reference sequence). The CDR3: CASSSGQGGETDTQYF. CDR3 in DNA: TGTGCCTCCAGCAGCGGACAGGGAGGAGAAACGGATACGCAGTATTTT.

This chain uses TRBV4-1 with TRBJ1-2; 8 positions match TRBD1. The junction had 11 bases not matched to a gene; V was cut back by 3 bases and J by 8 bases. CDR1 MGHRA and CDR2 YSYEKL come from the germline V gene. The CDR3 runs to 15 residues. As DNA, the CDR3 is TGCGCCAGCAGCCATACAATGGGACAGGCCTTCGGCTACACCTTC. This gives the protein CASSHTMGQAFGYTF.